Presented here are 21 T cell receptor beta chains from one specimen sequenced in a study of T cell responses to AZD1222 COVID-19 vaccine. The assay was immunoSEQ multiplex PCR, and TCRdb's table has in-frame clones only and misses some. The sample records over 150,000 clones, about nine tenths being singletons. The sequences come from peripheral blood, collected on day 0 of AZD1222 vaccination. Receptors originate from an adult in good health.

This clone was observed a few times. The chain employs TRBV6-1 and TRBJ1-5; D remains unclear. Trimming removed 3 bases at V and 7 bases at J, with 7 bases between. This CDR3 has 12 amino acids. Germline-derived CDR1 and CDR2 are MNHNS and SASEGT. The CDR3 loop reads CASSDLGQPQHF. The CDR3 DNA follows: TGTGCCAGCAGTGACCTTGGGCAGCCCCAGCATTTT.

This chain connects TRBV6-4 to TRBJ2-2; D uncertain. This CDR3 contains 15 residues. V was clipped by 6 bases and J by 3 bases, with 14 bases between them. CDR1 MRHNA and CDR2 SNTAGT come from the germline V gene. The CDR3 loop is CASSPSPGYTGELFF. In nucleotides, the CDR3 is TGTGCCAGCAGCCCCTCACCCGGGTACACCGGGGAGCTGTTTTTT.

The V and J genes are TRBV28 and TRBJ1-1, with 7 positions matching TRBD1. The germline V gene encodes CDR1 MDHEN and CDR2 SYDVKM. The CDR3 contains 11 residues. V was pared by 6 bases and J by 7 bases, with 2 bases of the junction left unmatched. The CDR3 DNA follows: TGTGCCAGCAGGGGGGACAGTGAAGCTTTCTTT. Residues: CASRGDSEAFF. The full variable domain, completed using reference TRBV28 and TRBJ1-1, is DVKVTQSSRYLVKRTGEKVFLECVQDMDHENMFWYRQDPGLGLRLIYFSYDVKMKEKGDIPEGYSVSREKKERFSLILESASTNQTSMYLCASRGDSEAFFGQGTRLTVV.

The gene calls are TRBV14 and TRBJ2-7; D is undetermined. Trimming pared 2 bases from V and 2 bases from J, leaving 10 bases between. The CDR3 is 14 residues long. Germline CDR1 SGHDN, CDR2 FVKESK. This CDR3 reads CASSQSPVTYEQYF. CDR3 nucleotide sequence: TGTGCCAGCAGCCAAAGCCCAGTAACCTACGAGCAGTACTTC.

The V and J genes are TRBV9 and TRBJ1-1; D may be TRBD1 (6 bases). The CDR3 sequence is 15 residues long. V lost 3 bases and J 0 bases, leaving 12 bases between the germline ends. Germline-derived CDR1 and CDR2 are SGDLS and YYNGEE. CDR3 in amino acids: CASSAWTDLNTEAFF. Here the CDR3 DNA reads TGTGCCAGCAGCGCGTGGACAGACTTGAACACTGAAGCTTTCTTT.

This chain's CDR3 is CASSLESLYGYTF. CDR3 sequence (DNA): TGTGCCAGCAGCTTAGAGTCCCTGTATGGCTACACCTTC. The rearrangement links TRBV7-9 to TRBJ1-2; D ambiguous. The CDR3 loop spans 13 amino acids. Per germline, CDR1 SEHNR and CDR2 FQNEAQ (reference sequence). Trimming took 1 base from V and 5 from J, leaving 8 bases between them.

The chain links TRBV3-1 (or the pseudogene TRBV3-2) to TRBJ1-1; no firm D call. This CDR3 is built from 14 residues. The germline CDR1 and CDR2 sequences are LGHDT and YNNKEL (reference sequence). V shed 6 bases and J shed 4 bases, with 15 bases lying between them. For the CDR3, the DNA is TGTGCCAGCAGAATGGGGTCGGGCGGCACTGAAGCTTTCTTT. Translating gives CASRMGSGGTEAFF.

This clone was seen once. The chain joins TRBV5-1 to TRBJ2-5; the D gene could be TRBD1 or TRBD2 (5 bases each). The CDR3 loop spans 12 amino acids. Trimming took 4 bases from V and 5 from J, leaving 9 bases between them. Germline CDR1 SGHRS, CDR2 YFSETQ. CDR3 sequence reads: CASSTGTETQYF. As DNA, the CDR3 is TGCGCCAGCAGCACTGGGACGGAGACCCAGTACTTC.

The CDR3 here is CASSGQETGYEQYF. The CDR3 DNA reads TGTGCCAGTAGCGGACAGGAAACGGGCTACGAGCAGTACTTC. The chain carries TRBV19 and TRBJ2-7, with TRBD1 identical over 7 bases. The CDR3 is 14 amino acids. The V gene end was trimmed by 6 bases and the J gene end by 3 bases; junction bases not matched to a gene: 8. Germline CDR1 and CDR2: LNHDA and SQIVND (reference sequence).

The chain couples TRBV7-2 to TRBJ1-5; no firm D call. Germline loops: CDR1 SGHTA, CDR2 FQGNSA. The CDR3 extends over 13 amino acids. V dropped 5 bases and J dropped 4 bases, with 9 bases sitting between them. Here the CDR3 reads CASSLDINQPQHF. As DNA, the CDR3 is TGTGCCAGCAGCCTCGACATAAATCAGCCCCAGCATTTT.

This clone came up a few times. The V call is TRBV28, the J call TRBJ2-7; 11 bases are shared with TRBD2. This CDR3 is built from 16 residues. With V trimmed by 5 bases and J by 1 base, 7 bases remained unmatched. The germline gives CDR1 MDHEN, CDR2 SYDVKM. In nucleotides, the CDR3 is TGTGCCAGCAGTCCACCTCTAGCGGGGGGTTCCTACGAGCAGTACTTC. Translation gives CASSPPLAGGSYEQYF.

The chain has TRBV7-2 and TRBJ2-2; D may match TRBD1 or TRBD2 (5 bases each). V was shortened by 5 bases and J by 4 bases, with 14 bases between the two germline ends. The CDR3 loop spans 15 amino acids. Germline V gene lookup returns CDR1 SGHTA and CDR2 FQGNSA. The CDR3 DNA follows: TGTGCCAGCAGCCAGGGAGCCGGGGCCACCGGGGAGCTGTTTTTT. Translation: CASSQGAGATGELFF.

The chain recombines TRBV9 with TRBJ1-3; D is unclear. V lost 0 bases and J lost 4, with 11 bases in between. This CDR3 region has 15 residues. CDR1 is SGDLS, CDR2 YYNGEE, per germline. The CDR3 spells CASSVGPNPGNTIYF. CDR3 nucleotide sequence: TGTGCCAGCAGCGTAGGCCCAAATCCGGGAAACACCATATATTTT. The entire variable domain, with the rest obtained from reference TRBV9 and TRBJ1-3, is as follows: DSGVTQTPKHLITATGQRVTLRCSPRSGDLSVYWYQQSLDQGLQFLIQYYNGEERAKGNILERFSAQQFPDLHSELNLSSLELGDSALYFCASSVGPNPGNTIYFGEGSWLTVV.

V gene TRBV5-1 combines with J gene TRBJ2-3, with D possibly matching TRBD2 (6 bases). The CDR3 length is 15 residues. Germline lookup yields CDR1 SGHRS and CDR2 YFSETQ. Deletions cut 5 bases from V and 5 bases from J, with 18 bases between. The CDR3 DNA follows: TGCGCCAGCAGTCTTGGACTAACTGGTAGAGATACGCAGTATTTT. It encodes CASSLGLTGRDTQYF.

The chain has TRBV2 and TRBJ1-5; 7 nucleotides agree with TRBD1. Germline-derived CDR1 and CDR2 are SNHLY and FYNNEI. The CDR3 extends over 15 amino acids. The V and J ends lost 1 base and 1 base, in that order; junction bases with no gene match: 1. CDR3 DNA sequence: TGTGCCAGCAGTGAAGAGACAGGGAGCAATCAGCCCCAGCATTTT. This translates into CASSEETGSNQPQHF. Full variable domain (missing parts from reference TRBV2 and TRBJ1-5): EPEVTQTPSHQVTQMGQEVILRCVPISNHLYFYWYRQILGQKVEFLVSFYNNEISEKSEIFDDQFSVERPDGSNFTLKIRSTKLEDSAMYFCASSEETGSNQPQHFGDGTRLSIL.

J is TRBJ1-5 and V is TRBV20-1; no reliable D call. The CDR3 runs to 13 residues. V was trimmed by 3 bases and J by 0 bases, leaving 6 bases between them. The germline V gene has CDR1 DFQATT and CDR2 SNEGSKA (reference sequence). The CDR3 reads CSASIHSNQPQHF. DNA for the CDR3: TGCAGTGCTAGTATCCATAGCAATCAGCCCCAGCATTTT.

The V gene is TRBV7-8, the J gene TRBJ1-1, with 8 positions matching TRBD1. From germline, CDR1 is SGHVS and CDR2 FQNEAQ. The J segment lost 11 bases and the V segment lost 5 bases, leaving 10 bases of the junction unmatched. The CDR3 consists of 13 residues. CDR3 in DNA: TGTGCCAGCAGCCTTGGACAGGGAATAAGGGCTTTCTTT. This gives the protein CASSLGQGIRAFF.

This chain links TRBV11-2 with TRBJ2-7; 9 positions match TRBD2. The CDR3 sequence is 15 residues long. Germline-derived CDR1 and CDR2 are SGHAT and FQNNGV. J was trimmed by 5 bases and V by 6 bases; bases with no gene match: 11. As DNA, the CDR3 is TGTGCCAGCAGGCCAAGCGGGGGGTACGCCCACGAGCAGTACTTC. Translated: CASRPSGGYAHEQYF.

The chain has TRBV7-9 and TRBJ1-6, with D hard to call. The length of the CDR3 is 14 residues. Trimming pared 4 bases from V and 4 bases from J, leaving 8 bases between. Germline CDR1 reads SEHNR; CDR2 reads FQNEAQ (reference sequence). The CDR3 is CASSSDGYNSPLHF. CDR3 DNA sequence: TGTGCCAGCAGCTCGGATGGGTATAATTCACCCCTCCACTTT.

CDR3 in amino acids: CASRPGGAGEQYF. The CDR3 DNA follows: TGTGCCAGCAGGCCGGGGGGGGCAGGAGAGCAGTACTTC. The rearrangement joins TRBV6-6 to TRBJ2-7; TRBD2 aligns across 8 bases. Germline V lookup: CDR1 MNHNY, CDR2 SVGAGI (reference sequence). The V segment lost 6 bases and the J segment 7 bases; nucleotides outside the gene matches: 8. The CDR3 has 13 amino acids.

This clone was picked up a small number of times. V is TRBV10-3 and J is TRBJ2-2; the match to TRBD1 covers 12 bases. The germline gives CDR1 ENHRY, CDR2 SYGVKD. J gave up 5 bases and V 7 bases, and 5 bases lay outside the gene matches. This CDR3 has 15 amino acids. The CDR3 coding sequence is TGTGCCATCACTCCGGGACAGGGGGCGACCGGGGAGCTGTTTTTT. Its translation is CAITPGQGATGELFF.